The source of this TCR beta chain is a study of blood T cell repertoires in COVID-19. Study background: Samples taken during acute and convalescent COVID-19 were collected in the United States, Italy and Spain. Sources were T cells, B-cell-depleted T cells, or PBMCs; the material itself was cDNA or gDNA.

The CDR3 has 13 residues. J lost 3 bases, V lost 4 bases, and 1 base had no gene match. CDR1 SNHLY and CDR2 FYNNEI come from the germline V gene. As processed by the authors: Researchers report that nucleated cell counts were estimated from reference gene primer amplification. The repertoire was sequenced with immunoSEQ multiplex PCR; TCRdb's copy has only in-frame clones and lacks some. V, J and clone size are those of that table, while D and trimming were read from the DNA. The top ten hold 8% to 13% of the sample, which has approximately 170,000 clones, around 81% seen once. This TCR came from a man aged 55-75 years with active or convalescent COVID-19. Sequencing used peripheral blood. The chain uses TRBV2 and TRBJ2-7, with TRBD1 identical over 9 bases. Written as DNA, the CDR3 is TGTGCCAGCAGTGGGACAGGGGTCTACGAGCAGTACTTC. Translating gives CASSGTGVYEQYF.